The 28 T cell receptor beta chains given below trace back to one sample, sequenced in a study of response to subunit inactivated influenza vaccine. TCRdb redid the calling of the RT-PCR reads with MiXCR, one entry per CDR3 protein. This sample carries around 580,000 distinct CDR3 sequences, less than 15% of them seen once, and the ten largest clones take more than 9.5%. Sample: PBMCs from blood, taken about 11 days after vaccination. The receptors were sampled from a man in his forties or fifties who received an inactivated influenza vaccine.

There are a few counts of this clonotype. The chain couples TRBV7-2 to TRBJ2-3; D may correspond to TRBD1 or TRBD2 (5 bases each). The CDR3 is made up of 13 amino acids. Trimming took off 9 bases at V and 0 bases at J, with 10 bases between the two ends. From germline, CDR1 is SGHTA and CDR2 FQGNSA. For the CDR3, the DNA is TGTGCCAGTAAAGGGACCAGCACAGATACGCAGTATTTT. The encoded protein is CASKGTSTDTQYF.

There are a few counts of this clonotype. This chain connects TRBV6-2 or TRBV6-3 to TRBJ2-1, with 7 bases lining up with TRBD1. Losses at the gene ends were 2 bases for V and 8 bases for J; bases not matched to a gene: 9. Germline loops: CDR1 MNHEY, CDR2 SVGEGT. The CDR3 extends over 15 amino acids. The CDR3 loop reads CASSYLLGQSYEQFF. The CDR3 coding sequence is TGTGCCAGCAGTTACCTTTTGGGACAGAGTTATGAGCAGTTCTTC.

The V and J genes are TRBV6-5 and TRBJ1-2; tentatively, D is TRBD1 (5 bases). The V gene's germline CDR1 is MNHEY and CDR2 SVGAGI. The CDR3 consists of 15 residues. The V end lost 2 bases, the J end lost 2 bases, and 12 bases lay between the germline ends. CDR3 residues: CASSYRQGGNYGYTF. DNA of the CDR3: TGTGCCAGCAGTTACAGGCAGGGAGGCAACTATGGCTACACCTTC.

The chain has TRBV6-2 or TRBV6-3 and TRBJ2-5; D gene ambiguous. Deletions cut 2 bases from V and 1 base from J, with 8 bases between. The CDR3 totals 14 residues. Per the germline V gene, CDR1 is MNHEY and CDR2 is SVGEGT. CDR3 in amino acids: CASSYVRPQETQYF. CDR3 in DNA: TGTGCCAGCAGTTACGTGCGGCCCCAAGAGACCCAGTACTTC.

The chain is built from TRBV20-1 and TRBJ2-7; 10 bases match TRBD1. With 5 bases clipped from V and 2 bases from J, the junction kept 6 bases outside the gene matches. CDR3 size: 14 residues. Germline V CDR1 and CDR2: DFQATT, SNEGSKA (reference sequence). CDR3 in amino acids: CSASDRGFAYEQYF. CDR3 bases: TGCAGTGCTTCGGACAGGGGGTTTGCCTACGAGCAGTACTTC.

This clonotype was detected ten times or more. The CDR3 loop reads CASSLEGGPLFF. The CDR3 DNA sequence: TGCGCCAGCAGCTTGGAGGGCGGCCCCCTATTCTTC. This chain joins TRBV5-1 and TRBJ2-1; no firm D call. The CDR3 runs to 12 residues. Per germline, CDR1 SGHRS and CDR2 YFSETQ. V was trimmed by 0 bases and J by 16 bases, leaving 14 bases between them.

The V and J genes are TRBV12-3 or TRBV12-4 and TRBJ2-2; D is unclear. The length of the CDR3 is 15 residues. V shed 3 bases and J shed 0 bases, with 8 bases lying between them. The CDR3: CASSLAAPNTGELFF. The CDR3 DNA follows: TGTGCCAGCAGTTTGGCCGCTCCGAACACCGGGGAGCTGTTTTTT.

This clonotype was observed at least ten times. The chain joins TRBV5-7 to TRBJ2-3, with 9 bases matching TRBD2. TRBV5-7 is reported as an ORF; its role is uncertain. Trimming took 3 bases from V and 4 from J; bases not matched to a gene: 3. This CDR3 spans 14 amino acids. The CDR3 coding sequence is TGTGCCAGCAGCTCGGGACTAGCCGCAGATACGCAGTATTTT. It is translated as CASSSGLAADTQYF.

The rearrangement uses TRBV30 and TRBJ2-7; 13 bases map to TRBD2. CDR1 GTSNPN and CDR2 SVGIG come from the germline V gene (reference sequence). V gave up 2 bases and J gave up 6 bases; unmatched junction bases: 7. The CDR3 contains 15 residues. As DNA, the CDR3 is TGTGCCTGGAGTCACATAGGACTAGCGGGAGTCGAGCAGTACTTC. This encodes CAWSHIGLAGVEQYF.

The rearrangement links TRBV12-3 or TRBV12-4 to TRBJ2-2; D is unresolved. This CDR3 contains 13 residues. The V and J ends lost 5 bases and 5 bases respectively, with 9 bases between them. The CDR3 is CASSVTTTGELFF. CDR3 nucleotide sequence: TGTGCCAGCAGTGTTACTACTACCGGGGAGCTGTTTTTT.

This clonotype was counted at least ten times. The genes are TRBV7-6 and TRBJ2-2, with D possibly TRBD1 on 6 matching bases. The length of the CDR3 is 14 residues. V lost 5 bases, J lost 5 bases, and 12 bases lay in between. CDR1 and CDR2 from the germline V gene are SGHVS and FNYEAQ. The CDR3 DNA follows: TGTGCCAGCAGCCCCGGGACACAGACCGGGGAGCTGTTTTTT. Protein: CASSPGTQTGELFF.

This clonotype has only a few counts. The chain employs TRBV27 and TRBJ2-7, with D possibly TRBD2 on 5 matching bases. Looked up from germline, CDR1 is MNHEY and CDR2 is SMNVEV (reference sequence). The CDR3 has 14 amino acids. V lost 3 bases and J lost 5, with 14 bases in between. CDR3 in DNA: TGTGCCAGCAGTTTTACCGGAGGAGTCCACGAGCAGTACTTC. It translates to CASSFTGGVHEQYF.

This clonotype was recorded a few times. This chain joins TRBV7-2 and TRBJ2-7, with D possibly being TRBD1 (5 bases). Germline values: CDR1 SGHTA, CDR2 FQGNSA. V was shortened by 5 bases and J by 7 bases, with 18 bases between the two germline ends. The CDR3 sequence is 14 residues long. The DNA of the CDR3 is TGTGCCAGCAGCCTGGGGTACCAATCAGGGGAGCAGTACTTC. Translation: CASSLGYQSGEQYF.

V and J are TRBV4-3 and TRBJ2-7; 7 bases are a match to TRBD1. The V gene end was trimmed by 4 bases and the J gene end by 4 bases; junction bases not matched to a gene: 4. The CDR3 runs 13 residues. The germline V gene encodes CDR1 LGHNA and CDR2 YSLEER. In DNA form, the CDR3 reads TGCGCCAGCAGCCCTGGACAGGCTTACGAGCAGTACGTC. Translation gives CASSPGQAYEQYV.

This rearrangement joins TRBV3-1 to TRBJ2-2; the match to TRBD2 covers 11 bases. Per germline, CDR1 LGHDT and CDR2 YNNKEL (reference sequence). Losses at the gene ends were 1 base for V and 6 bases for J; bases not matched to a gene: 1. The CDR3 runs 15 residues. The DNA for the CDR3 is TGTGCCAGCAGCCAAGGGGGACTAGCGGCCGGGGAGCTGTTTTTT. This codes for CASSQGGLAAGELFF.

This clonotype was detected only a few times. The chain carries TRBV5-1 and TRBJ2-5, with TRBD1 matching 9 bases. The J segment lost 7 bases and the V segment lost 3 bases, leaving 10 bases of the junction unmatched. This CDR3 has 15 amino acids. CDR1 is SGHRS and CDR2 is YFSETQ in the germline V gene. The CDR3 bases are TGCGCCAGCAGCTCCCCCCAGACAGGGGGTGGGACCCAGTACTTC. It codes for CASSSPQTGGGTQYF. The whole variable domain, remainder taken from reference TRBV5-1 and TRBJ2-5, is KAGVTQTPRYLIKTRGQQVTLSCSPISGHRSVSWYQQTPGQGLQFLFEYFSETQRNKGNFPGRFSGRQFSNSRSEMNVSTLELGDSALYLCASSSPQTGGGTQYFGPGTRLLVL.

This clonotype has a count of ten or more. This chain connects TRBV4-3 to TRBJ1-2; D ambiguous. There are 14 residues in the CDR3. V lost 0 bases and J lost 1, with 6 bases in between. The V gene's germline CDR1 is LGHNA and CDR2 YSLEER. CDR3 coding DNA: TGCGCCAGCAGCCAAGAATGGTATAACTATGGCTACACCTTC. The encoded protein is CASSQEWYNYGYTF.

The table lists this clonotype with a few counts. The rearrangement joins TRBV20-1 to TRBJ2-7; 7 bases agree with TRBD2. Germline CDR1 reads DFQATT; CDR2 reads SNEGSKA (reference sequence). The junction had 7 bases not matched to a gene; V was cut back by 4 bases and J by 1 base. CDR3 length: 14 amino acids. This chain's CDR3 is CSATVGRGSYEQYF. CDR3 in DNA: TGCAGTGCTACGGTGGGGAGGGGTTCCTACGAGCAGTACTTC.

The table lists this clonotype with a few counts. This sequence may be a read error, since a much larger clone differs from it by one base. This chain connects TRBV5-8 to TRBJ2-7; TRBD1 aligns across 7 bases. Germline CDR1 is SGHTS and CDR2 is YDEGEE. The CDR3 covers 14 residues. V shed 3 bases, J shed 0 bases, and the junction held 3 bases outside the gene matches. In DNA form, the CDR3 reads TGTGCCAGCAGCTGGGACAGCAGCTCCTACGAGCAGTACTTC. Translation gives CASSWDSSSYEQYF.

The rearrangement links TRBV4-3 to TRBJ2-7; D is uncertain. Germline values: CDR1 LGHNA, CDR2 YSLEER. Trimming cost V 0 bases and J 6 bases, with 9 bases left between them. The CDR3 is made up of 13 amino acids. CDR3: CASSQDSPGEQYF. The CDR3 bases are TGCGCCAGCAGCCAAGACTCCCCCGGCGAGCAGTACTTC.

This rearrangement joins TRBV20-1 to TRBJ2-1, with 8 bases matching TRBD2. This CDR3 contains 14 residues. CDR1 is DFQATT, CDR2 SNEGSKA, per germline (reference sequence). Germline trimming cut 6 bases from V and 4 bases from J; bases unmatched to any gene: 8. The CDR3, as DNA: TGCAGTGCCCAAACTAGCGGTTCTTACAATGAGCAGTTCTTC. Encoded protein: CSAQTSGSYNEQFF.

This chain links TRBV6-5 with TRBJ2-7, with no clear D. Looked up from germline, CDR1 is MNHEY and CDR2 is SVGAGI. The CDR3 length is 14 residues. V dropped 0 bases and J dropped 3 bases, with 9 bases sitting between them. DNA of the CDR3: TGTGCCAGCAGTTACTCAGAGGCCGACTACGAGCAGTACTTC. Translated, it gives CASSYSEADYEQYF.

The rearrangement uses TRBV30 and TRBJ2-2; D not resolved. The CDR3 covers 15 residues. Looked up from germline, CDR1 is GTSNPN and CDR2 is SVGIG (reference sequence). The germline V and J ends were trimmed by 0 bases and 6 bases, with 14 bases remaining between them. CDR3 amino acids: CAWSVPQTNAGELFF. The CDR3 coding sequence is TGTGCCTGGAGTGTACCTCAGACCAACGCCGGGGAGCTGTTTTTT. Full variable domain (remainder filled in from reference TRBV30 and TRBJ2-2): SQTIHQWPATLVQPVGSPLSLECTVEGTSNPNLYWYRQAAGRGLQLLFYSVGIGQISSEVPQNLSASRPQDRQFILSSKKLLLSDSGFYLCAWSVPQTNAGELFFGEGSRLTVL.

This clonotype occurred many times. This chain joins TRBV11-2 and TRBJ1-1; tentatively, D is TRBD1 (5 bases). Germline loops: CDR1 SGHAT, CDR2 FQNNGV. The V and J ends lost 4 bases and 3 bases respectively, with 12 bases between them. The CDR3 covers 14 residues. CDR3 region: CASSWGPSDTEAFF. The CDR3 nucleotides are TGTGCCAGCAGCTGGGGCCCCTCTGACACTGAAGCTTTCTTT.

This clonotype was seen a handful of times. The CDR3 DNA is TGTGCCAGCTCACCGCCTAGCGGGGCCTCCTACGAGCAGTACTTC. Its translation is CASSPPSGASYEQYF. The chain couples TRBV18 to TRBJ2-7; TRBD2 agrees at 9 bases. Trimming cost V 3 bases and J 0 bases; bases outside gene matches: 3. Germline CDR1 reads KGHSH; CDR2 reads LQKENI. The CDR3 has 15 amino acids.

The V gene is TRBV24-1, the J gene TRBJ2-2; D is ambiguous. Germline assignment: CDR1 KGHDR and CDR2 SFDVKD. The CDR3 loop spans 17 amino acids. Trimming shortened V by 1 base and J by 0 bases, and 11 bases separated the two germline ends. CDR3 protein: CATSDFAQLPNTGELFF. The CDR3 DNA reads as TGTGCCACCAGTGATTTTGCCCAGCTGCCGAACACCGGGGAGCTGTTTTTT.

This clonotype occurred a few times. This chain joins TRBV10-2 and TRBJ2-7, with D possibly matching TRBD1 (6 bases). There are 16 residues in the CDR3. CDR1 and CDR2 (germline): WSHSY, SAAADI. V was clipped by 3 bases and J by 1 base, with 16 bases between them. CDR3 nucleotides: TGCGCCAGCAGTGACTTTAGGACAGAAAGTTCCTACGAGCAGTACTTC. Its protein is CASSDFRTESSYEQYF.

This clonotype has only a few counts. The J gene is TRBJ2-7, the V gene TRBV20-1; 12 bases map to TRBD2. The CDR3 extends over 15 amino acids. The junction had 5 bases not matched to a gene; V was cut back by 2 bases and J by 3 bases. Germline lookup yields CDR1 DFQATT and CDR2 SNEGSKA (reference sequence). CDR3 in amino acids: CSARYPGLAGYEQYF. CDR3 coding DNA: TGCAGTGCTAGATATCCGGGACTAGCGGGCTACGAGCAGTACTTC.